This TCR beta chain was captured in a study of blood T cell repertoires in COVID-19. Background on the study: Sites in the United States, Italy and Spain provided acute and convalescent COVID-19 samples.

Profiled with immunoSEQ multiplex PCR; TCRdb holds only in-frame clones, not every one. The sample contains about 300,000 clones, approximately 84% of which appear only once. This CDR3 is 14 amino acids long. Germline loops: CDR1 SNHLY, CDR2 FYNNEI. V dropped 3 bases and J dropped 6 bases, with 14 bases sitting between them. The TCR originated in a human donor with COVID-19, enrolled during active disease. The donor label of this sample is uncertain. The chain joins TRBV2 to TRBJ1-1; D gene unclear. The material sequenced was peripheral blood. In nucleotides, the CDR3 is TGTGCCAGCAGTGACGCACTGGGAGGGTCTGAAGCTTTCTTT. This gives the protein CASSDALGGSEAFF.